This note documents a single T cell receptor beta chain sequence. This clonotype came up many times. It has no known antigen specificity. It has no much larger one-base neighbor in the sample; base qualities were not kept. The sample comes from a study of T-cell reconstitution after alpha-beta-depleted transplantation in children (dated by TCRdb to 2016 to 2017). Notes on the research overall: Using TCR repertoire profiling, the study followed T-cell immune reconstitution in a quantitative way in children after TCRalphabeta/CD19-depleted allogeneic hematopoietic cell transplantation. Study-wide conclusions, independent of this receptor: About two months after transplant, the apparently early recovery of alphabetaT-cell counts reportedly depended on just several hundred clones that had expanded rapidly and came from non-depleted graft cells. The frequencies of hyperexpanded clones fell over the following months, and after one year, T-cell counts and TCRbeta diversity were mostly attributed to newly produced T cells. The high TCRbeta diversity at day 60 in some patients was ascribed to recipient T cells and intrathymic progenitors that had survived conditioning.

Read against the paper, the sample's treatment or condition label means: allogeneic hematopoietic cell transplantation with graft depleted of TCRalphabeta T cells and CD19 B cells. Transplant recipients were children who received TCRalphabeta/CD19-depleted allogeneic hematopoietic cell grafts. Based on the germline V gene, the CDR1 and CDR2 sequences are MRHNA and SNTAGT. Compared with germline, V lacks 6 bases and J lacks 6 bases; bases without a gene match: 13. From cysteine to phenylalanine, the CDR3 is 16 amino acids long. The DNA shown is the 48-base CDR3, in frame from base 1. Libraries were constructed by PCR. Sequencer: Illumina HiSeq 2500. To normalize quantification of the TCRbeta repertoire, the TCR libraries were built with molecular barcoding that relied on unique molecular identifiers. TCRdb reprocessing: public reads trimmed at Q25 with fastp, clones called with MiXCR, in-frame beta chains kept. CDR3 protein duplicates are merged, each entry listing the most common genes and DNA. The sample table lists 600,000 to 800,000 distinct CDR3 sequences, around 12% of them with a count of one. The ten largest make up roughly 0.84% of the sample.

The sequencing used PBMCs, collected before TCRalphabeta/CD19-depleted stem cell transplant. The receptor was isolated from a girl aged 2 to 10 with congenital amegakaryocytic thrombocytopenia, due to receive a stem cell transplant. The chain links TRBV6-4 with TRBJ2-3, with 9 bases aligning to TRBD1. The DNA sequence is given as TGTGCCAGCAGGGTCGGGGACAGGGTTATCACGGATACGCAGTATTTT. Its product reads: CASRVGDRVITDTQYF.